This T cell receptor (beta chain) stems from a study of technical replicates of blood from a handful of donors. CDR1 is SGHTA, CDR2 FQGNSA, per germline. This CDR3 is 18 amino acids long. J gave up 6 bases and V 5 bases, and 10 bases lay outside the gene matches. Only in-frame clones appear in the TCRdb table, and some are missing; sequencing was by immunoSEQ multiplex PCR. The table shows fewer than 90,000 clones, with approximately 94% occurring only once. The gene calls are TRBV7-2 and TRBJ2-2, with 15 nucleotides matching TRBD2. The sequenced material came from T cells isolated from PBMCs. The source is a human donor in good health. The CDR3: CASSLSGLAGGSAGELFF. The CDR3 DNA reads TGTGCCAGCAGCCTTTCGGGACTAGCGGGAGGTAGTGCCGGGGAGCTGTTTTTT.